Listed below are T cell receptor beta chains from one sample, sequenced in a study of blood T cell repertoires in COVID-19. Assay: immunoSEQ multiplex PCR; the TCRdb copy retains only in-frame clones and omits some. The table includes 65,000 to 95,000 clones, 89% detected once. The material sequenced was peripheral blood. These receptors all come from an elderly man with acute or convalescent COVID-19. Both conserved end residues are part of each CDR3. The size field is filled for only some rows; it gives once, few, many or a size class.

v_gene	abundance	j_gene	CDR3aa
TRBV30	-	TRBJ2-2	CAWLAGTLNTGELFF
TRBV28	-	TRBJ2-1	CASGAEQFF
TRBV6-1	-	TRBJ1-1	CASSVGGTEAFF
TRBV2	-	TRBJ2-3	CASTGEREDTQYF
TRBV9	once	TRBJ2-2	CASNEGGYTGELFF
TRBV2	-	TRBJ1-5	CASSESVQWGNQPQHF
TRBV21-1	few	TRBJ1-5	CASSKGEAASNQPQHF
TRBV5-1	once	TRBJ1-1	CASSLTGIYTEAFF
TRBV5-4	-	TRBJ2-1	CASSLEGYEQFF
TRBV6-9	-	TRBJ1-6	CASSYPGEGRASPLHF
TRBV18	-	TRBJ2-1	CASSPPNREPYNEQFF
TRBV18	-	TRBJ1-4	CASSPGTVYEKLFF
TRBV19	few	TRBJ2-7	CATSGLAGSEQYF
TRBV2	-	TRBJ1-2	CASSEAGHGYTF
TRBV19	-	TRBJ2-2	CASLRQGSTGELFF
TRBV7-9	-	TRBJ2-5	CASSLGGLQETQYF
TRBV11-2	-	TRBJ2-2	CASSYSGTTGELFF
TRBV5-1	-	TRBJ1-4	CASSSQGTTNEKLFF
TRBV5-1	-	TRBJ1-1	CASSLQGRRNTEAFF
TRBV7-9	-	TRBJ1-2	CASSLEQNYGYTF
TRBV19	-	TRBJ2-1	CASSIGGGSNEQFF
TRBV5-4	-	TRBJ1-2	CASSSENYGYTF
TRBV7-9	once	TRBJ1-1	CASSLYTEAFF
TRBV19	once	TRBJ1-5	CASSIRGDSAYQPQHF
TRBV25-1	-	TRBJ2-5	CASSDSWTGGGETQYF
TRBV15	-	TRBJ2-7	CATSITGQNEQYF
TRBV6-6	-	TRBJ2-1	CASTKTSGGFDEQFF
TRBV24-1	-	TRBJ2-3	CATSDPAGREGTDTQYF
TRBV18	-	TRBJ1-1	CASSPKALNTEAFF
TRBV24-1	-	TRBJ2-3	CATSDEDWRGQYF